Sequencing of this T cell receptor (beta chain) was carried out in a study of regulatory T cells in long-lasting Graves disease. Described time point: newly diagnosed GD, antithyroid drugs for less than 3 months. Making the TCR library involved RNA that had been extracted from PBMCs. The TCR beta library used iRepertoire HTBI primers with Arm-PCR amplification of CDR3. MiXCR was run by TCRdb on the multiplex PCR reads, yielding one entry per CDR3 protein. The table lists fewer than 550,000 distinct CDR3 sequences, roughly a sixth of them singletons, with approximately 25% in the top ten. The CDR3 has 15 residues. Per germline, CDR1 LNHDA and CDR2 SQIVND (reference sequence). Trimming stripped 4 bases from V and 2 bases from J, with 14 bases between. The same data also went into a second study, on T cells in Graves' hyperthyroidism and ophthalmopathy. As reported in that work: HTBI primers drove first-round RT-PCR of the TCR CDR3.

Sequencing was performed on peripheral blood mononuclear cells (PBMCs), taken at new diagnosis, from a patient treated with antithyroid drugs. The chain couples TRBV19 to TRBJ2-5, with D maybe TRBD2 (6 bases). This clonotype originated in a woman aged 40 to 65 with Graves disease. The CDR3 DNA follows: TGTGCCAGTAGTAGGAAGCTAGCGTTTCAAGAGACCCAGTACTTC. Protein product: CASSRKLAFQETQYF.